The clone carrying this T cell receptor beta chain was observed a few times. Authors of the study amplified TCR beta CDR3 regions from RNA transcripts. HTBI primers were used for first-round RT-PCR of the TCR CDR3. Using its own MiXCR run on the multiplex PCR reads, TCRdb lists one record per CDR3 protein. The sample lists roughly 520,000 distinct CDR3 sequences; roughly a quarter were seen once. This sample is drawn from a study of T cells in Graves' hyperthyroidism and ophthalmopathy. The V gene end was trimmed by 5 bases and the J gene end by 8 bases; junction bases not matched to a gene: 8. This CDR3 spans 13 amino acids. CDR1 and CDR2 from the germline V gene are DFQATT and SNEGSKA (reference sequence).

V is TRBV20-1 and J is TRBJ1-2; 10 bases map to TRBD1. This clonotype was obtained from a woman in her 30s with Graves' ophthalmopathy. Sequences were obtained from blood. The DNA for the CDR3 is TGCAGTGCTTCCGGGACAGGGGCGCAGGGCTACACCTTC. Amino acid sequence: CSASGTGAQGYTF.